The 11 T cell receptor beta chains reported below all come from one sample, sequenced in a study of CD8 T cells in ankylosing spondylitis. MiXCR was run by TCRdb on the 5' RACE reads, yielding one entry per CDR3 protein. The sample has about 42,000 distinct CDR3 sequences; 2.7% are singletons. The sequencing sample was made of blood, either unsorted or a sorted T cell fraction (not recorded which). The receptors were sampled from a male donor with ankylosing spondylitis or in good health (not recorded which).

This clonotype has ten or more counts. J is TRBJ2-1 and V is TRBV9, with 7 bases matching TRBD1. V lost 0 bases and J lost 6; bases outside the gene matches: 9. Germline V lookup: CDR1 SGDLS, CDR2 YYNGEE. This CDR3 is built from 16 residues. CDR3 DNA sequence: TGTGCCAGCAGCGTAGTTGGGACAGATGATCCCAATGAGCAGTTCTTC. Its protein product is CASSVVGTDDPNEQFF. Based on the CDR3 plus reference TRBV9 and TRBJ2-1, the full variable domain is DSGVTQTPKHLITATGQRVTLRCSPRSGDLSVYWYQQSLDQGLQFLIQYYNGEERAKGNILERFSAQQFPDLHSELNLSSLELGDSALYFCASSVVGTDDPNEQFFGPGTRLTVL.

This clonotype was recorded many times. The V gene is TRBV9, the J gene TRBJ1-1; tentative D call: TRBD1 (5 bases). V lost 3 bases and J lost 5, with 23 bases in between. The CDR3 extends over 17 amino acids. The germline CDR1 and CDR2 sequences are SGDLS and YYNGEE. The CDR3 region has the DNA TGTGCCAGCAGCGGCAGGGACGGAGACTCCCTCCTAACTGAAGCTTTCTTT. Amino acids: CASSGRDGDSLLTEAFF.

This clonotype was observed at least ten times. J is TRBJ2-5 and V is TRBV9; 8 bases are shared with TRBD1. Losses at the gene ends were 0 bases for V and 5 bases for J; bases not matched to a gene: 9. The CDR3 is 16 residues long. From germline, CDR1 is SGDLS and CDR2 YYNGEE. The CDR3 region has the DNA TGTGCCAGCAGCGTAGCCTGGACAGGGCAGAGGGAGACCCAGTACTTC. Its protein is CASSVAWTGQRETQYF.

This clonotype was observed many times. The chain is built from TRBV9 and TRBJ1-1, with D perhaps matching TRBD1 (6 bases). Germline CDR1 reads SGDLS; CDR2 reads YYNGEE. The V end lost 0 bases, the J end lost 1 base, and 10 bases lay between the germline ends. CDR3 size: 15 residues. This CDR3 reads CASSVAGTRNTEAFF. Written as DNA, the CDR3 is TGTGCCAGCAGCGTAGCCGGGACACGGAACACTGAAGCTTTCTTT.

This clonotype was seen many times. V and J are TRBV9 and TRBJ2-1; D not certain. V dropped 4 bases and J dropped 1 base, with 12 bases sitting between them. CDR3 length equals 15 residues. Looked up from germline, CDR1 is SGDLS and CDR2 is YYNGEE. The CDR3 sequence is CASSLVGGSYNEQFF. The DNA of the CDR3 is TGTGCCAGCAGCCTAGTCGGCGGATCCTACAATGAGCAGTTCTTC.

This clonotype is medium-sized (0.01 to 0.1%) in the sample. This chain's CDR3 is CASSKARESANSGNTIYF. The CDR3 bases are TGTGCCAGCAGCAAAGCCCGGGAGTCGGCGAACTCTGGAAACACCATATATTTT. The chain carries TRBV21-1 and TRBJ1-3; TRBD1, the D gene given by the table, was not confirmed from the DNA. TRBV21-1 corresponds to a pseudogene. The length of the CDR3 is 18 residues.

This clonotype was counted at least ten times. The chain couples TRBV9 to TRBJ2-3; unclear D gene. The CDR3 contains 16 residues. Trimming removed 0 bases from V and 0 bases from J, with 11 bases in between. Germline CDR1 is SGDLS and CDR2 is YYNGEE. CDR3 bases: TGTGCCAGCAGCGTAGCCTTTGGACCTAGCACAGATACGCAGTATTTT. This codes for CASSVAFGPSTDTQYF.

This clonotype has ten or more counts. V gene TRBV9 combines with J gene TRBJ2-3; 12 nucleotides line up with TRBD2. V was pared by 3 bases and J by 1 base, with 3 bases of the junction left unmatched. The CDR3 is 16 amino acids. Germline V lookup: CDR1 SGDLS, CDR2 YYNGEE. The DNA for the CDR3 is TGTGCCAGCAGCGGACTAGCGGGAGTTGGCACAGATACGCAGTATTTT. Amino acids: CASSGLAGVGTDTQYF.

Many counts were recorded for this clonotype. The rearrangement uses TRBV9 and TRBJ2-7; 14 nucleotides line up with TRBD2. The length of the CDR3 is 16 residues. Germline CDR1 and CDR2: SGDLS and YYNGEE. J gave up 4 bases and V 0 bases, and 3 bases lay outside the gene matches. CDR3 DNA sequence: TGTGCCAGCAGCGTAGCCGGGACTAGCGGGAGATACGAGCAGTACTTC. This encodes CASSVAGTSGRYEQYF.

This clonotype showed up many times. The genes are TRBV9 and TRBJ2-4, with 7 bases identical to TRBD1. This CDR3 is built from 14 residues. Looked up from germline, CDR1 is SGDLS and CDR2 is YYNGEE. Trimming removed 4 bases from V and 7 bases from J; junction bases left unmatched: 8. The CDR3 DNA reads as TGTGCCAGCAGCTCGAGACAGGGTGGCAACATTCAGTACTTC. Amino acids: CASSSRQGGNIQYF.

This clonotype appeared many times. The chain joins TRBV9 to TRBJ2-1, with 9 bases matching TRBD1. The CDR3 consists of 16 residues. V was clipped by 4 bases and J by 2 bases; unmatched bases: 7. Germline assignment: CDR1 SGDLS and CDR2 YYNGEE. The CDR3 sequence is CASSTRTGAAYNEQFF. CDR3 in DNA: TGTGCCAGCAGCACCCGGACAGGGGCTGCCTACAATGAGCAGTTCTTC.